This T cell receptor beta chain was captured in a study of T cell responses to AZD1222 COVID-19 vaccine (TCRdb year 2021). Regarding the complete study: AZD1222 recipients given second doses at about 4 weeks or at about 12 weeks were pooled, since spike-specific TCR depth and breadth were not found to differ between the two schedules. Trial participants were enrolled into age subgroups of 18-55, 56-69 and 70-plus years, which contained 148, 28 and 57 TCR-sequenced participants, respectively. TCR sequencing was performed for 230 to 250 trial participants, of whom 200 to 210 were given two doses of AZD1222 and around 26 were given two doses of MenACWY control vaccine.

For this clone: What antigen it recognizes has not been identified. No much larger clone exists at a distance of one base, and base qualities are not known.

The time point label on this specimen signifies: baseline before first vaccination. Vaccinee samples were obtained from the UK trials COV001 and COV002, which included a single-blind randomized controlled phase 2/3 trial of AZD1222 (ChAdOx1 nCoV-19) in healthy adults. For TCRbeta chain sequencing, PBMC samples from trial participants were taken at day 0 and at day 28 after the second dose. The CDR3 regions of human TCRbeta chains were subjected to immunosequencing. On the authors' methods: TCRs in the repertoires were matched against a reference library of SARS-CoV-2-specific TCRs that had been generated with the MIRA antigen-specificity platform. Breadth meant the fraction of unique TCRs that were SARS-CoV-2-associated, whereas depth meant the fraction of total T cells that were SARS-CoV-2-associated. Each spike-specific TCR was assigned to its reactive spike region and to a CD4 or CD8 class using the MIRA data. Log10-transformed breadth and depth values were compared by one-way ANOVA with Sidak's multiple comparisons tests. What TCRdb holds here is the immuneACCESS table cut down to in-frame rearrangements. Part of the clones is not present; checked against another copy, under half of the missing clones reflect an unresolved V gene, and the others are unexplained. V and J calls and clone size are those listed in that table; D and trimming were worked out from the DNA. The sample contains under 200,000 clones, just over 90% of them found a single time. The biggest ten clones account for over 0.85% of the sample.

What the work shows at the level of the full study, not this receptor alone: Most participants were white British and females outnumbered males, and the authors suggested that clonal diversity may have been underestimated. A significant rise in spike-specific TCR breadth and depth was observed after two AZD1222 doses relative to day 0 and relative to MenACWY recipients. No day 14 peak-response samples were available, so repertoires were characterized only after the peak T cell response. Vaccine-associated CD4 TCRs spanned the whole spike protein, with dominant responses in regions 160-218 and 743-854. Nearly half of unique spike-specific TCRs reportedly recognized epitopes outside regions mutated in the B.1.351 and B.1.1.7 variants. In the small 56-69-year group, the increase in depth fell short of significance, most likely because of low power. Only five to seven AZD1222 recipients were SARS-CoV-2 seropositive at baseline, limiting conclusions about previously exposed vaccinees.

Cut back by 1 base and 4 bases, the V and J ends lie 34 bases apart. Sequences MNHEY (CDR1) and SMNVEV (CDR2) are obtained from the germline V gene (reference sequence). The CDR3 runs 22 amino acids, cysteine and phenylalanine included. Solely the CDR3 DNA is kept, with 66 bases framed from the first base. The sequence joins TRBV27 to TRBJ1-2; TRBD1 could be the D gene, as 6 bases match. The sample here was peripheral blood, taken on day 0 of AZD1222 vaccination. The origin of this receptor is an adult in good health. CDR3 sequence: CASSLFPLGGARVVTEVYGYTF. The nucleotides are TGTGCCAGCAGTTTATTCCCCCTGGGGGGGGCGAGGGTCGTAACGGAGGTCTATGGCTACACCTTC.